This TCR beta chain was found in a study of T cells in Graves' hyperthyroidism and ophthalmopathy. It was RNA transcripts that yielded the amplified TCR beta CDR3 regions. Using the HTBI primer set, a first-round RT-PCR was run on the TCR CDR3. MiXCR, applied by TCRdb to the multiplex PCR reads, yields one record per CDR3 protein. The repertoire consists of approximately 400,000 distinct CDR3 sequences, with approximately 25% occurring once and the leading ten covering around 70%. This clonotype was sampled from a man aged 45-65 years with Graves' hyperthyroidism. The sequenced sample consisted of blood.

CDR3 coding DNA: TGTGCCAGTAGTATTTCAGGGCCTCGGTACAATGAGCAGTTCTTC. It is translated as CASSISGPRYNEQFF. This chain links TRBV19 with TRBJ2-1; maybe TRBD1 (5 bases). CDR1 and CDR2 (germline): LNHDA, SQIVND (reference sequence). This CDR3 comprises 15 residues. Trimming took 3 bases from V and 4 from J, leaving 13 bases between them.